This T cell receptor (beta chain) appears in the sequencing data of a study of vaccination and CD4 T cells after COVID-19. Study overall: Samples were taken after vaccination, a median of about 79 days after dose two, with a range of 14 to 241.

TCRdb analysed the PCR reads with MiXCR anew, one entry per CDR3 protein. The table shows about 20,000 distinct CDR3 sequences, with 50% to 75% occurring only once. This clonotype was detected a few times. Germline-derived CDR1 and CDR2 are MNHNS and SASEGT. The length of the CDR3 is 14 residues. The V end lost 5 bases, the J end lost 5 bases, and 12 bases lay between the germline ends. PCR positivity dates ran from March to December 2020, preceding US Alpha, Beta and Delta variants. This rearrangement joins TRBV6-1 to TRBJ2-2; D is tentatively TRBD1 or TRBD2 (5 bases each). This receptor was identified in a human donor who had recovered from COVID-19. The sample consisted of CD4+ T cells from blood, taken after SARS-CoV-2 vaccination. CDR3 amino acids: CASSLLGVTGELFF. CDR3 DNA sequence: TGTGCCAGCAGTTTACTAGGGGTGACCGGGGAGCTGTTTTTT.